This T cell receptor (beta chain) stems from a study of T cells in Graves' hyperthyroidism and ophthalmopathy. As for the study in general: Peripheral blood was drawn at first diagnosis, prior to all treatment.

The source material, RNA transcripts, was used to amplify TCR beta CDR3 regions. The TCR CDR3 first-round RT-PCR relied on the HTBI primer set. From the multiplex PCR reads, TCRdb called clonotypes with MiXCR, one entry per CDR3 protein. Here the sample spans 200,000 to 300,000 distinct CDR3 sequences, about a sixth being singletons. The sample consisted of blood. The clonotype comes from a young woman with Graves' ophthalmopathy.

The CDR3 bases are TGTGCCAGCAGTTCTCTCGGGACAGGGCAGTATCAGCCCCAGCATTTT. Translated, it gives CASSSLGTGQYQPQHF. This chain links TRBV28 with TRBJ1-5; TRBD1 matches at 9 bases. In germline, CDR1 is MDHEN, CDR2 SYDVKM. The CDR3 sequence is 16 residues long. Trimming took 4 bases from V and 5 from J; bases not matched to a gene: 9.